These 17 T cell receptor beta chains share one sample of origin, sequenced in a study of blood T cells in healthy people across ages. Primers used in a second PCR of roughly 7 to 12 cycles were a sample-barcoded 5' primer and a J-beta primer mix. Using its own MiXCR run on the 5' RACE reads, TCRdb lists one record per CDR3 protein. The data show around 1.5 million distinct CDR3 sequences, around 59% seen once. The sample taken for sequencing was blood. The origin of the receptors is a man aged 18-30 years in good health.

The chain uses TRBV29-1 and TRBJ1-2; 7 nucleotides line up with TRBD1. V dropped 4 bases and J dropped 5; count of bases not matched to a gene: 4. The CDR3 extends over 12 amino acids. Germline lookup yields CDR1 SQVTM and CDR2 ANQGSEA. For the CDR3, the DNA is TGCAGCGTTGCACAGGGGTTGTATGGCTACACCTTC. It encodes CSVAQGLYGYTF.

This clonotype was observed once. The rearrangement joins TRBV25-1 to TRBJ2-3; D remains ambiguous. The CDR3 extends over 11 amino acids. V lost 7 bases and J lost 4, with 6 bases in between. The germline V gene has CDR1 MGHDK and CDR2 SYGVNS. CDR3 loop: CASTQADTQYF. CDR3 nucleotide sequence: TGTGCCAGCACCCAGGCAGATACGCAGTATTTT.

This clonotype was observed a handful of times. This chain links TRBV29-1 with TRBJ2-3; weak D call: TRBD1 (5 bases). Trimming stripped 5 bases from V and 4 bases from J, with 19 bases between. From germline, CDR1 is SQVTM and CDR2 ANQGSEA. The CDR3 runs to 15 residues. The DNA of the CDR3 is TGCAGCGTTACGAGGACATCCGTAGGGGCAGATACGCAGTATTTT. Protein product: CSVTRTSVGADTQYF.

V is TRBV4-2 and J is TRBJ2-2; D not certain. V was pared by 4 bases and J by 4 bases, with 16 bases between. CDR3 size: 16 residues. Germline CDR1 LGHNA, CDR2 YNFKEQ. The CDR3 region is CASSLSYSATTGELFF. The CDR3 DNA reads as TGTGCCAGCAGCCTCTCCTATTCCGCTACCACCGGGGAGCTGTTTTTT.

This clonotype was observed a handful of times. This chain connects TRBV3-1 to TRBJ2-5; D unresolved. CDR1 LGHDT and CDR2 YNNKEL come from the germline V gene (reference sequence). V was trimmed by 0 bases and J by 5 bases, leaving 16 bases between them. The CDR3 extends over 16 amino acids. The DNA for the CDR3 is TGTGCCAGCAGCCAAGAGTGGCCTACCGCCGGCGAGACCCAGTACTTC. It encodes CASSQEWPTAGETQYF.

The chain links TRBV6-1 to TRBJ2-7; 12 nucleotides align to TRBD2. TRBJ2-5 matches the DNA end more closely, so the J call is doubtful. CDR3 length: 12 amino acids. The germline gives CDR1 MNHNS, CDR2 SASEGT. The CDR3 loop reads CASQLAGGTQYF. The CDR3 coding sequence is TGTGCCAGCCAACTAGCGGGGGGGACCCAGTACTTC.

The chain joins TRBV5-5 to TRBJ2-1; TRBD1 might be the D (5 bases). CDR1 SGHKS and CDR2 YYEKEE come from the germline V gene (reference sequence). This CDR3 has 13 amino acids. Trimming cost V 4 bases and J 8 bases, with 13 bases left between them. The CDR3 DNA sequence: TGTGCCAGCAGCGGGGAAGGGGCCCATGAGCAGTTCTTC. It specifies CASSGEGAHEQFF. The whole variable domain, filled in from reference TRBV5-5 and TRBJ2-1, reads DAGVTQSPTHLIKTRGQQVTLRCSPISGHKSVSWYQQVLGQGPQFIFQYYEKEERGRGNFPDRFSARQFPNYSSELNVNALLLGDSALYLCASSGEGAHEQFFGPGTRLTVL.

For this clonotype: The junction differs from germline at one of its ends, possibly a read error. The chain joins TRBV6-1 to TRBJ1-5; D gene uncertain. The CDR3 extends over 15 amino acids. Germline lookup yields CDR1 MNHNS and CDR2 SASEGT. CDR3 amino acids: CASGEARYSNQPQHF. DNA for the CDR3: TGTGCCAGCGGTGAAGCGCGGTATAGCAATCAGCCCCAGCATTTT.

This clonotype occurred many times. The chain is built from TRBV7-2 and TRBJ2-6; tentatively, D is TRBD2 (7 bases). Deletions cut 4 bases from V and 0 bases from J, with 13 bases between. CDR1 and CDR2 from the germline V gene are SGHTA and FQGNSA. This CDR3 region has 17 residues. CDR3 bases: TGTGCCAGCAGCTCACAGGGAGGGAACTCTGGGGCCAACGTCCTGACTTTC. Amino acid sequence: CASSSQGGNSGANVLTF. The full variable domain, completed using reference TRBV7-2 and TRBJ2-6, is GAGVSQSPSNKVTEKGKDVELRCDPISGHTALYWYRQSLGQGLEFLIYFQGNSAPDKSGLPSDRFSAERTGGSVSTLTIQRTQQEDSAVYLCASSSQGGNSGANVLTFGAGSRLTVL.

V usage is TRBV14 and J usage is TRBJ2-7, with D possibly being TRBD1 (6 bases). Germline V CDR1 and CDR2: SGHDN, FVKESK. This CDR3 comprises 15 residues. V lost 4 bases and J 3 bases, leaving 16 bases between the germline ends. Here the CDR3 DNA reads TGTGCCAGCAGCCCCTTCGACAGGCCACACTACGAGCAGTACTTC. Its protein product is CASSPFDRPHYEQYF.

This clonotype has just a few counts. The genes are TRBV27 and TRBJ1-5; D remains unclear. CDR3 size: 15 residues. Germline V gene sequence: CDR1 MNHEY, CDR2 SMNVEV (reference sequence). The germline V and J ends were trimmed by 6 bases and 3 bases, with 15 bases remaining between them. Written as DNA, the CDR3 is TGTGCCAGCAGCTCATCCGAGATGTCCAATCAGCCCCAGCATTTT. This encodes CASSSSEMSNQPQHF.

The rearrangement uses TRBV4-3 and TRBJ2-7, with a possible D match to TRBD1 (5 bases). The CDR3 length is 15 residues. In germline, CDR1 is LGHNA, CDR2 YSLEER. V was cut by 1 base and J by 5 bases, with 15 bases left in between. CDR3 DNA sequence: TGCGCCAGCAGCCAAGGCGTCAGGGCGACAAACGAGCAGTACTTC. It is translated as CASSQGVRATNEQYF.

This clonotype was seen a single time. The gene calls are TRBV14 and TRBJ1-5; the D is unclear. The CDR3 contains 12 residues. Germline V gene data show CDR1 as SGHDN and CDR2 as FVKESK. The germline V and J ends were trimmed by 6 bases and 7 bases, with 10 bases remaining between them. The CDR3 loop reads CASSGRWQPQHF. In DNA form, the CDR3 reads TGTGCCAGCAGTGGACGGTGGCAGCCCCAGCATTTT.

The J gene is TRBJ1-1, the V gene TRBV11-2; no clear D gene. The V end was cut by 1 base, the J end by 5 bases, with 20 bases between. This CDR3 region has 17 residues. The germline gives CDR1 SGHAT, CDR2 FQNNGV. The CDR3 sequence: CASSLVSPRHLETEAFF. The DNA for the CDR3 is TGTGCCAGCAGCTTAGTAAGTCCCAGACACCTGGAGACTGAAGCTTTCTTT.

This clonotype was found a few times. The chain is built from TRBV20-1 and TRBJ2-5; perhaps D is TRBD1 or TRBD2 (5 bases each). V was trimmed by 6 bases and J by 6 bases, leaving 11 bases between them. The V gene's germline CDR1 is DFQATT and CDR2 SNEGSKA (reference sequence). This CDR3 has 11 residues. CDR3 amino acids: CSAPRGQTQYF. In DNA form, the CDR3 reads TGCAGTGCCCCCCGGGGACAGACCCAGTACTTC.

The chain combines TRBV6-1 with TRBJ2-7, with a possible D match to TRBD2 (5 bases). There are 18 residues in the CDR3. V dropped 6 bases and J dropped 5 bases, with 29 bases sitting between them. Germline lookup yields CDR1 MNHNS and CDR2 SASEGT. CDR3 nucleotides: TGTGCCAGCAGCAGACTGCCCTCGTTCGGCGGGCTGAAGGACGAGCAGTACTTC. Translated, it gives CASSRLPSFGGLKDEQYF.

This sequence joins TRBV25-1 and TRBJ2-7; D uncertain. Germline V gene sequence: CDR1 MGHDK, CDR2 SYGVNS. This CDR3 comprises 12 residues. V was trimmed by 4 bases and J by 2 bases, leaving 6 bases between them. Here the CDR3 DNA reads TGTGCCAGCAGTGTCAGAACCTACGAGCAGTACTTC. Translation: CASSVRTYEQYF.